These T cell receptor beta chains were read from a single sample in a study of T cells after yellow fever vaccination. TCRdb ran MiXCR on the 5' RACE reads and lists one entry per CDR3 protein. The sample has about 320,000 distinct CDR3 sequences, around 10% seen once. The starting material was CD4+ T cells sorted from PBMCs, obtained 45 days after the yellow fever booster vaccination. Every receptor here comes from a man younger than 30 who received the YFV17D yellow fever vaccine. Each CDR3 is given with its conserved first and last residue. Each record gives: D gene, V gene, J gene, clone size, CDR3 DNA, CDR3 protein. A D gene is named only where the DNA matches it firmly. Clone sizes are given selectively: once, few, many, or a class where the clone is expanded.

d_call: TRBD1
v_call: TRBV7-9
j_call: TRBJ2-6
clone_size: few
cdr3_nt: TGTGCCAGCAGCTTCTCCGGGACAGGGGTCTTCTCTGGGGCCAACGTCCTGACTTTC
cdr3_aa: CASSFSGTGVFSGANVLTF

d_call: TRBD1
v_call: TRBV7-2
j_call: TRBJ2-7
clone_size: -
cdr3_nt: TGTGCCAGCAGCTATAAATGGGACAGCAGTACCTACGAGCAGTACTTC
cdr3_aa: CASSYKWDSSTYEQYF

d_call: TRBD2
v_call: TRBV7-8
j_call: TRBJ2-5
clone_size: few
cdr3_nt: TGTGCCAGCAGCTTAAGGCTAGCGGGGCCACGCCAAGAGACCCAGTACTTC
cdr3_aa: CASSLRLAGPRQETQYF

d_call: -
v_call: TRBV7-6
j_call: TRBJ2-1
clone_size: -
cdr3_nt: TGTGCCAGCAGCTTAGCGCTTAACAATGAGCAGTTCTTC
cdr3_aa: CASSLALNNEQFF

d_call: TRBD2
v_call: TRBV20-1
j_call: TRBJ2-6
clone_size: many
cdr3_nt: TGCAGCAGCGGGAGGGGGCGGTTTACTGGGGCCAACGTCCTGACTTTC
cdr3_aa: CSSGRGRFTGANVLTF

d_call: TRBD1
v_call: TRBV7-9
j_call: TRBJ1-5
clone_size: -
cdr3_nt: TGTGCCAGCAGCTCCACAGGGGCGGCTGGCAATCAGCCCCAGCATTTT
cdr3_aa: CASSSTGAAGNQPQHF

d_call: -
v_call: TRBV7-2
j_call: TRBJ2-1
clone_size: -
cdr3_nt: TGTGCCAGCGGGGTAGGGGTACGGAGGTTCTTC
cdr3_aa: CASGVGVRRFF

d_call: -
v_call: TRBV19
j_call: TRBJ2-4
clone_size: -
cdr3_nt: TGTGCCAGTAGTATAACGGGGGAGCAGGCCAAAAACATTCAGTACTTC
cdr3_aa: CASSITGEQAKNIQYF

d_call: -
v_call: TRBV28
j_call: TRBJ1-1
clone_size: -
cdr3_nt: TGTGCCAGCACCCGGACTCCAGCGACTGAAGCTTTCTTT
cdr3_aa: CASTRTPATEAFF

d_call: -
v_call: TRBV20-1
j_call: TRBJ2-1
clone_size: -
cdr3_nt: TGCAGCCCTCTAGGGGGAGGTCCCCTGGCAAATGAGCAGTTCTTC
cdr3_aa: CSPLGGGPLANEQFF

d_call: -
v_call: TRBV5-4
j_call: TRBJ1-1
clone_size: few
cdr3_nt: TGTGCCAGCAGCGGAGCGGTACAGCCCAACACTGAAGCTTTCTTT
cdr3_aa: CASSGAVQPNTEAFF

d_call: -
v_call: TRBV14
j_call: TRBJ2-7
clone_size: few
cdr3_nt: TGTGCCAGCAGCTACCAGAGCTCCTACGAGCAGTACTTC
cdr3_aa: CASSYQSSYEQYF

d_call: TRBD1
v_call: TRBV5-1
j_call: TRBJ2-2
clone_size: many
cdr3_nt: TGCGCCAGCAGTTACGTTGACAGGGGCACCGGGGAGCTGTTTTTT
cdr3_aa: CASSYVDRGTGELFF

d_call: TRBD1
v_call: TRBV11-2
j_call: TRBJ1-1
clone_size: -
cdr3_nt: TGTGCCAGCAGCTTATGGGACAGAACTGAAGCTTTCTTT
cdr3_aa: CASSLWDRTEAFF

d_call: TRBD1
v_call: TRBV7-2
j_call: TRBJ2-7
clone_size: few
cdr3_nt: TGTGCCAGCAGCTTAGGATTGGGCCGGACAGGGTCCTACGAGCAGTACTTC
cdr3_aa: CASSLGLGRTGSYEQYF

d_call: -
v_call: TRBV9
j_call: TRBJ1-3
clone_size: -
cdr3_nt: TGTGCCAGCAGCGTAGCAGGGTCTGGAAACACCATATATTTT
cdr3_aa: CASSVAGSGNTIYF

d_call: -
v_call: TRBV20-1
j_call: TRBJ1-1
clone_size: -
cdr3_nt: TGCAGTGCGGGACCCCAAATCTACACTGAAGCTTTCTTT
cdr3_aa: CSAGPQIYTEAFF

d_call: -
v_call: TRBV7-9
j_call: TRBJ1-2
clone_size: few
cdr3_nt: TGTGCCAGCAGCCCTGAAGGGGCCGGGGGCTACACCTTC
cdr3_aa: CASSPEGAGGYTF

d_call: -
v_call: TRBV20-1
j_call: TRBJ2-6
clone_size: -
cdr3_nt: TGCAGTGCAGGCCGGCAGAGGGGGGCCAACGTCCTGACTTTC
cdr3_aa: CSAGRQRGANVLTF

d_call: -
v_call: TRBV5-5
j_call: TRBJ1-6
clone_size: -
cdr3_nt: TGTGCCAGCAGCTCTAAGGGAGGTTTTTTTTCACCCCTCCACTTT
cdr3_aa: CASSSKGGFFSPLHF

d_call: -
v_call: TRBV3-1
j_call: TRBJ1-1
clone_size: -
cdr3_nt: TGTGCCAGCAGCCAACCGCTTACAGGGAGCACTGAAGCTTTCTTT
cdr3_aa: CASSQPLTGSTEAFF

d_call: -
v_call: TRBV5-1
j_call: TRBJ2-5
clone_size: -
cdr3_nt: TGCGCCAGCAGCCCTCGGACAGCAAAAGAGACCCAGTACTTC
cdr3_aa: CASSPRTAKETQYF

d_call: -
v_call: TRBV10-2
j_call: TRBJ2-2
clone_size: few
cdr3_nt: TGCGCCAGCAAGCAGGGAGCGGGCGGGGAGCTGTTTTTT
cdr3_aa: CASKQGAGGELFF

d_call: -
v_call: TRBV18
j_call: TRBJ2-7
clone_size: few
cdr3_nt: TGTGCCAGCTCACCACAGGCCTATTCCTACGAGCAGTACTTC
cdr3_aa: CASSPQAYSYEQYF

d_call: TRBD1
v_call: TRBV7-9
j_call: TRBJ2-7
clone_size: few
cdr3_nt: TGTGCCAGCAGCTTAGTAACAGGGGGTCCCTACGAGCAGTACTTC
cdr3_aa: CASSLVTGGPYEQYF

d_call: -
v_call: TRBV5-1
j_call: TRBJ2-7
clone_size: -
cdr3_nt: TGCGCCAGCAGCTTCGGGCAGGGGATCTCCTACGAGCAGTACTTC
cdr3_aa: CASSFGQGISYEQYF

d_call: -
v_call: TRBV5-1
j_call: TRBJ2-3
clone_size: -
cdr3_nt: TGCGCCAGCAGCTTGGAGCGACCCGGCACAGATACGCAGTATTTT
cdr3_aa: CASSLERPGTDTQYF